The T cell receptor beta chain described here comes from a study of T cell responses to AZD1222 COVID-19 vaccine. Whole-study findings and limits: Elevations in Spike-specific TCR breadth and depth followed administration of two AZD1222 doses. Repertoire sampling occurred only after the peak T cell response.

Germline V gives CDR1 SGHNT, CDR2 YENEEA. The CDR3 sequence is 16 residues long. Between the trimmed V and J ends, which lost 4 bases and 0 bases, there was a span of 13 bases. Some clones are missing from TCRdb's copy, which holds only in-frame ones; the method was immunoSEQ multiplex PCR. This sample carries 130,000 to 150,000 clones, 80% to 95% of them seen once, and the ten largest clones take 3.1%. Of note for this clone: Its antigen is not known.

This TCR came from an adult in good health. The chain joins TRBV11-3 to TRBJ2-1; no clear D gene. Here the sequenced sample was peripheral blood, taken on day 0 of AZD1222 vaccination. This chain's CDR3 is CASSSIEASSYNEQFF. CDR3 nucleotides: TGTGCCAGCAGCTCCATTGAGGCGAGCTCCTACAATGAGCAGTTCTTC.